This T cell receptor beta chain was obtained from a study of T cell responses to AZD1222 COVID-19 vaccine. Only in-frame clones appear in the TCRdb table, and some are missing; sequencing was by immunoSEQ multiplex PCR. The sample consists of under 110,000 clones, about nine tenths of them appearing once. Points on this clone: Its antigen is not identified.

General study points: Repertoires were sampled only after the peak T cell response. A reported finding is that nearly half of spike-specific TCRs target unmutated variant regions. Clonal diversity was possibly underestimated, and white British individuals and females predominated among donors.

The germline V gene encodes CDR1 SGDLS and CDR2 YYNGEE. This CDR3 is built from 15 residues. V was pared by 4 bases and J by 6 bases, with 11 bases of the junction left unmatched. The TCR was taken from an adult in good health. V gene TRBV9 combines with J gene TRBJ2-3; TRBD2 aligns across 7 bases. Sequencing was performed on peripheral blood, taken on day 0 of AZD1222 vaccination. The CDR3 reads CASSPVGGSWDTQYF. In DNA form, the CDR3 reads TGTGCCAGCAGCCCAGTGGGGGGGAGTTGGGATACGCAGTATTTT.